This T cell receptor (beta chain) was retrieved from a study of blood T cell repertoires in COVID-19. The wider study: Acute-phase and convalescent COVID-19 samples originated in the United States, Italy and Spain. T cells, B-cell-depleted T cells, or PBMCs supplied cDNA or gDNA.

In the original processing: Estimated nucleated cell counts came from reference gene primer amplification. Repertoires were generated with immunoSEQ multiplex PCR, while TCRdb's copy carries only in-frame clones and drops some. The V and J calls and clone size come from that table; D and trimming were worked out from the DNA. The sample lists 200,000 to 300,000 clones; around 90% were seen once. This clone was observed a single time. Germline V lookup: CDR1 SQVTM, CDR2 ANQGSEA. V lost 0 bases, J lost 4 bases, and 12 bases lay in between. This CDR3 comprises 14 residues. The sequenced material came from peripheral blood. The TCR originated in a man at least 80 years old with acute or convalescent COVID-19. This chain uses TRBV29-1 with TRBJ1-2; D not certain. The CDR3 DNA follows: TGCAGCGTTGAAGACCGAAGAAATAGCTATGGCTACACCTTC. It yields the protein CSVEDRRNSYGYTF.